The next 25 T cell receptor beta chains were all read from a single sample in a study of T-cell memory formation after mild COVID-19. TCRdb re-called the 5' RACE reads with MiXCR, one entry per CDR3 protein. The table records 250,000 or so distinct CDR3 sequences, roughly 18% of them present only once. Sequenced material: PBMCs or a T cell subset sorted from them (not recorded which). These receptors were collected from a man between 18 and 35 years old who had mild COVID-19 (a few samples of this study predate the infection). Cell type and time point are not known.

V gene TRBV7-2 combines with J gene TRBJ2-5, with TRBD1 as a possible D gene (5 bases). The CDR3 loop spans 13 amino acids. Germline V gene lookup returns CDR1 SGHTA and CDR2 FQGNSA. Trimming took 6 bases from V and 6 from J, leaving 14 bases between them. CDR3 sequence (DNA): TGTGCCAGCAGTCCGGACAATGCAAAGACCCAGTACTTC. Its translation: CASSPDNAKTQYF.

The gene calls are TRBV11-1 and TRBJ2-2; maybe TRBD2 (5 bases). Trimming cost V 3 bases and J 0 bases, with 11 bases left between them. Germline CDR1 is SGHAT and CDR2 is FQDESV (reference sequence). The CDR3 spans 16 residues. The CDR3 DNA follows: TGTGCCAGCAGCTTTCGCCGGGGAGCGAACACCGGGGAGCTGTTTTTT. Translation: CASSFRRGANTGELFF.

This clonotype was seen only a few times. V usage is TRBV15 and J usage is TRBJ1-2; 8 nucleotides agree with TRBD1. The ends lost 5 bases at V and 4 bases at J; junction bases unmatched: 9. Germline assignment: CDR1 LNHNV and CDR2 YYDKDF (reference sequence). This CDR3 contains 15 residues. CDR3 coding DNA: TGTGCCACCAGCGCTTTGGACAGGGCACCCTATGGCTACACCTTC. It yields the protein CATSALDRAPYGYTF. The full variable domain, with the rest looked up from reference TRBV15 and TRBJ1-2, is DAMVIQNPRYQVTQFGKPVTLSCSQTLNHNVMYWYQQKSSQAPKLLFHYYDKDFNNEADTPDNFQSRRPNTSFCFLDIRSPGLGDTAMYLCATSALDRAPYGYTFGSGTRLTVV.

This clonotype was seen only a few times. The chain employs TRBV9 and TRBJ2-3, with D perhaps matching TRBD1 (5 bases). Germline-derived CDR1 and CDR2 are SGDLS and YYNGEE. The CDR3 is 14 residues long. The germline V and J ends were trimmed by 2 bases and 2 bases, with 9 bases remaining between them. The CDR3 nucleotides read TGTGCCAGCAGCGTCGACAGAGTCACAGATACGCAGTATTTT. Its protein product is CASSVDRVTDTQYF.

The sample holds a few counts of this clonotype. This sequence joins TRBV7-2 and TRBJ1-1; 7 bases line up with TRBD1. Unmatched junction bases numbered 10, after V lost 8 bases and J lost 4 bases. This CDR3 contains 14 residues. Germline-derived CDR1 and CDR2 are SGHTA and FQGNSA. Here the CDR3 reads CASRFDRAGTEAFF. For the CDR3, the DNA is TGTGCCAGCCGATTTGACAGGGCTGGCACTGAAGCTTTCTTT.

This rearrangement joins TRBV29-1 to TRBJ1-4; perhaps TRBD1 as D (6 bases). The CDR3 spans 17 residues. Germline V gene sequence: CDR1 SQVTM, CDR2 ANQGSEA. Trimming took 0 bases from V and 0 from J, leaving 14 bases between them. This CDR3 reads CSVEDLQGTATNEKLFF. The CDR3 bases are TGCAGCGTTGAAGATCTGCAGGGGACCGCAACTAATGAAAAACTGTTTTTT.

Ten or more counts support this clonotype. The rearrangement links TRBV12-3 or TRBV12-4 to TRBJ2-6, with D uncertain. The CDR3 sequence is 15 residues long. V lost 5 bases, J lost 3 bases, and 11 bases lay in between. The CDR3 region has the DNA TGTGCCAGCAGTCCCATGGGCGGTGGGGCCAACGTCCTGACTTTC. Residues: CASSPMGGGANVLTF.

The V call is TRBV5-4, the J call TRBJ1-2; D is possibly TRBD1 (5 bases). CDR1 and CDR2 from the germline V gene are SGHNT and YYREEE (reference sequence). The germline V and J ends were trimmed by 4 bases and 4 bases, with 14 bases remaining between them. This CDR3 is 14 amino acids long. As DNA, the CDR3 is TGTGCCAGCAGCCCGCAGGGACTGTCCTATGGCTACACCTTC. It is translated as CASSPQGLSYGYTF.

This rearrangement joins TRBV11-2 to TRBJ2-6; 9 bases map to TRBD1. With 1 base clipped from V and 8 bases from J, the junction kept 9 bases outside the gene matches. CDR3 length: 17 residues. Germline CDR1 is SGHAT and CDR2 is FQNNGV. Here the CDR3 reads CASSLGPGTGRTNVLTF. The CDR3 DNA is TGTGCCAGCAGCTTAGGCCCTGGGACAGGGAGAACCAACGTCCTGACTTTC. Combining the CDR3 with reference TRBV11-2 and TRBJ2-6 gives the whole variable domain EAGVAQSPRYKIIEKRQSVAFWCNPISGHATLYWYQQILGQGPKLLIQFQNNGVVDDSQLPKDRFSAERLKGVDSTLKIQPAKLEDSAVYLCASSLGPGTGRTNVLTFGAGSRLTVL.

The chain combines TRBV7-6 with TRBJ2-6; perhaps TRBD1 as D (6 bases). The CDR3 sequence is 19 residues long. CDR1 SGHVS and CDR2 FNYEAQ come from the germline V gene. V was trimmed by 0 bases and J by 2 bases, leaving 17 bases between them. CDR3: CASSLAFGAGVAGANVLTF. The DNA for the CDR3 is TGTGCCAGCAGCTTAGCATTTGGGGCAGGGGTAGCTGGGGCCAACGTCCTGACTTTC.

V is TRBV11-1 and J is TRBJ2-2; D is undetermined. With 8 bases removed from V and 3 bases from J, the gap between germline ends came to 7 bases. Germline values: CDR1 SGHAT, CDR2 FQDESV (reference sequence). The CDR3 consists of 12 residues. CDR3 residues: CASPHDTGELFF. The CDR3 DNA is TGTGCCAGCCCCCACGACACCGGGGAGCTGTTTTTT.

This clonotype was counted between two and nine times. The chain combines TRBV20-1 with TRBJ2-7; D may be TRBD2 (5 bases). From germline, CDR1 is DFQATT and CDR2 SNEGSKA (reference sequence). The CDR3 loop spans 15 amino acids. Deletions cut 2 bases from V and 5 bases from J, with 19 bases between. CDR3 residues: CSARLGAGSAHEQYF. The CDR3, as DNA: TGCAGTGCTAGATTGGGCGCCGGTAGCGCCCACGAGCAGTACTTC.

This clonotype was found a few times. The J gene is TRBJ1-2, the V gene TRBV6-5; no definite D call. This CDR3 comprises 11 residues. V was trimmed by 8 bases and J by 8 bases, leaving 12 bases between them. Germline CDR1 reads MNHEY; CDR2 reads SVGAGI. The CDR3 DNA reads TGTGCCAGCGTCTCGGCCCGGGGCTACACCTTC. Translation: CASVSARGYTF.

To note about this clonotype: One end of the junction does not line up with germline, which may come from a read error. The chain combines TRBV19 with TRBJ1-1, with D maybe TRBD1 (5 bases). Germline CDR1 LNHDA, CDR2 SQIVND (reference sequence). The CDR3 contains 12 residues. The CDR3 here is CASSGPNTGAFF. The CDR3 DNA follows: TGTGCCAGCTCGGGGCCGAACACTGGAGCTTTCTTT. Looking up the rest from reference TRBV19 and TRBJ1-1 gives the full variable domain: DGGITQSPKYLFRKEGQNVTLSCEQNLNHDAMYWYRQDPGQGLRLIYYSQIVNDFQKGDIAEGYSVSREKKESFPLTVTSAQKNPTAFYLCASSGPNTGAFFGQGTRLTVV.

The sample holds a few counts of this clonotype. The chain is built from TRBV2 and TRBJ1-5, with D possibly matching TRBD1 (6 bases). This CDR3 is built from 14 residues. Germline V gene sequence: CDR1 SNHLY, CDR2 FYNNEI. V was cut by 2 bases and J by 7 bases, with 12 bases left in between. The CDR3 DNA reads as TGTGCCAGCAGTGAACTAGAGGGGGGGCAGCCCCAGCATTTT. Its protein is CASSELEGGQPQHF.

V gene TRBV29-1 combines with J gene TRBJ1-1; D ambiguous. Germline V gene sequence: CDR1 SQVTM, CDR2 ANQGSEA. The CDR3 is 13 amino acids. Trimming cost V 1 base and J 0 bases, with 6 bases left between them. The CDR3 coding sequence is TGCAGCGTTGAAGGCGGAGTGAACACTGAAGCTTTCTTT. Its protein is CSVEGGVNTEAFF.

This clonotype was observed a few times. The rearrangement joins TRBV5-1 to TRBJ1-1, with 9 bases matching TRBD1. Looked up from germline, CDR1 is SGHRS and CDR2 is YFSETQ. CDR3 length: 13 amino acids. Trimming took 5 bases from V and 11 from J; bases not matched to a gene: 10. The CDR3 is CASRPGQGWGAFF. CDR3 DNA sequence: TGCGCCAGCAGACCGGGACAGGGATGGGGGGCTTTCTTT.

This clonotype has a handful of counts. This chain uses TRBV6-5 with TRBJ1-1; D ambiguous. Trimming left V 5 bases short and J 1 base short, with 20 bases between. The germline CDR1 and CDR2 sequences are MNHEY and SVGAGI. The CDR3 runs 17 residues. The CDR3 DNA reads TGTGCCAGCAGTCCCCTCGCTGTCGGGTTTGGGAACACTGAAGCTTTCTTT. Protein sequence: CASSPLAVGFGNTEAFF.

This chain joins TRBV11-2 and TRBJ2-1; maybe TRBD2 (5 bases). The germline gives CDR1 SGHAT, CDR2 FQNNGV. V gave up 4 bases and J gave up 4 bases, with 14 bases separating them. This CDR3 spans 15 amino acids. CDR3 DNA sequence: TGTGCCAGCAGCTCGAGAGCGGATCCTTACAATGAGCAGTTCTTC. This codes for CASSSRADPYNEQFF.

A few counts support this clonotype. The chain combines TRBV20-1 with TRBJ2-3, with 9 positions matching TRBD2. V shed 3 bases and J 4 bases; nucleotides not matched to a gene: 8. There are 15 residues in the CDR3. CDR1 is DFQATT and CDR2 is SNEGSKA in the germline V gene (reference sequence). The CDR3 nucleotides are TGCAGTGCTAGGGTTGCGGGGGGGCCCCCAGATACGCAGTATTTT. This translates into CSARVAGGPPDTQYF.

The chain links TRBV12-3 or TRBV12-4 to TRBJ1-1; perhaps TRBD1 as D (5 bases). Trimming pared 6 bases from V and 6 bases from J, leaving 11 bases between. The CDR3 is 12 amino acids. As DNA, the CDR3 is TGTGCCAGCAGCTTCCTGGGGGCTGAAGCTTTCTTT. The encoded protein is CASSFLGAEAFF.

The rearrangement uses TRBV6-5 and TRBJ2-7; unclear D gene. The CDR3 extends over 13 amino acids. Trimming took off 4 bases at V and 4 bases at J, with 11 bases between the two ends. CDR1 MNHEY and CDR2 SVGAGI come from the germline V gene. The CDR3 loop reads CASSLGIIYEQYF. DNA for the CDR3: TGTGCCAGCAGTTTGGGGATTATTTACGAGCAGTACTTC.

This clonotype was counted only a few times. CDR3 bases: TGCAGTGCTAGACCCAGGACAGGGGCAGATACGCAGTATTTT. Residues: CSARPRTGADTQYF. The chain carries TRBV20-1 and TRBJ2-3, with 9 bases identical to TRBD1. Unmatched junction bases numbered 4, after V lost 2 bases and J lost 4 bases. The length of the CDR3 is 14 residues. Per the germline V gene, CDR1 is DFQATT and CDR2 is SNEGSKA (reference sequence).

The chain uses TRBV7-9 and TRBJ2-7; unclear D gene. V was cut by 2 bases and J by 1 base, with 6 bases left in between. The CDR3 contains 13 residues. Germline loops: CDR1 SEHNR, CDR2 FQNEAQ (reference sequence). Here the CDR3 reads CASSLSVSYEQYF. The DNA for the CDR3 is TGTGCCAGCAGCTTATCGGTTTCCTACGAGCAGTACTTC.

This rearrangement joins TRBV5-1 to TRBJ2-2, with 8 positions matching TRBD2. Germline CDR1 SGHRS, CDR2 YFSETQ. V lost 6 bases, J lost 6 bases, and 10 bases stayed unmatched. The CDR3 loop spans 15 amino acids. The CDR3 protein is CASTPTGLASGELFF. The CDR3 DNA is TGCGCCAGCACCCCAACCGGACTAGCCTCCGGGGAGCTGTTTTTT.